This T cell receptor (beta chain) was recorded in a study of vaccination effects on CD4 cells after COVID-19. Study results and limitations: Vaccine-induced clones in healthy vaccinees cross-reacted with common cold coronaviruses in only 1 of 255 cases. By a late point after vaccination, infection- and vaccine-induced clones had shrunk markedly through clonal contraction.

Measured with immunoSEQ multiplex PCR; TCRdb has only the in-frame clones, and not every one. The sample includes 35,000 to 50,000 clones, around 70% of them seen just once. For this clone: As yet, its antigen is unknown.

This CDR3 has 15 residues. Per the germline V gene, CDR1 is LNHNV and CDR2 is YYDKDF (reference sequence). Trimming stripped 2 bases from V and 5 bases from J, with 15 bases between. With the ViraFEST assay, the study expanded antigen-specific CD4+ T cells using viral peptide pools, then sequenced them. Culture proceeded for nine to ten days, and CD4+ T cells were then isolated. Absence of prior SARS-CoV-2 infection characterized the vaccine recipients, who showed negative nucleocapsid antibodies. For each well, some 2 million PBMC were cultured with roughly 11 IU/ml IL-2 and about 11 ug/ml peptides.

V gene TRBV15 combines with J gene TRBJ1-1, with D possibly being TRBD1 (6 bases). Sequences were derived from CD4+ T cells from PBMCs cultured with HCoV-OC43 spike peptides, sampled before COVID-19 vaccination. Subset meaning: HCoV-OC43 spike overlapping peptide pool stimulation. The receptor comes from a human donor who received a COVID-19 vaccine. The CDR3 DNA follows: TGTGCCACCAGCAGATCACAGGGCTGGGGGACTGAAGCTTTCTTT. It yields the protein CATSRSQGWGTEAFF.